This entry is about one T cell receptor (beta chain). What it binds is unknown. Profiling relied on immunoSEQ multiplex PCR, and the TCRdb table lists in-frame clones only, not all of them. The sample yields about 120,000 clones, roughly 92% seen once. This sample is part of a study of T cell responses to AZD1222 COVID-19 vaccine. Points from the study as a whole: Spike was spanned by vaccine-associated CD4 TCRs, which were dominant at 160-218 and 743-854.

Germline CDR1 MNHEY, CDR2 SVGEGT. The CDR3 runs to 17 residues. Trimming took off 0 bases at V and 5 bases at J, with 17 bases between the two ends. This chain uses TRBV6-2 or TRBV6-3 with TRBJ1-5, with D possibly being TRBD1 (5 bases). The starting material was peripheral blood, obtained 28 days after the second AZD1222 dose. The TCR originated in an adult who received the AZD1222 COVID-19 vaccine. In nucleotides, the CDR3 is TGTGCCAGCAGTTACTCCCATGGGAGGGGTCGAGATCAGCCCCAGCATTTT. Translating it yields CASSYSHGRGRDQPQHF.